These 28 T cell receptor beta chains originate from one sample sequenced in a study of cytomegalovirus exposure and HLA in healthy donors. PCR amplification relied on 60 Vbeta primers (plus 13 Jbeta primers). Assay used: immunoSEQ multiplex PCR; TCRdb lists only in-frame clones, some missing. Here the sample spans some 120,000 clones, around 80% being singletons. Input material: PBMCs. Receptors originate from a woman younger than 45 in good health and CMV-seronegative.

This clone was recorded a few times. J is TRBJ1-2 and V is TRBV6-1, with D possibly being TRBD1 (5 bases). From germline, CDR1 is MNHNS and CDR2 SASEGT. CDR3 length: 13 residues. The V gene lost 6 bases and the J gene lost 5 bases, with 13 bases spanning the gap. Here the CDR3 reads CASRYGTDYGYTF. The DNA of the CDR3 is TGTGCCAGCAGATACGGGACTGATTATGGCTACACCTTC.

This chain uses TRBV6-4 with TRBJ1-1, with 9 positions matching TRBD1. Germline values: CDR1 MRHNA, CDR2 SNTAGT. The CDR3 spans 15 residues. V dropped 6 bases and J dropped 4; count of bases not matched to a gene: 9. This CDR3 is CASRAGTGFGTEAFF. The CDR3 DNA reads TGTGCCAGCAGGGCCGGGACAGGGTTTGGCACTGAAGCTTTCTTT.

This chain uses TRBV4-1 with TRBJ1-5; unclear D gene. V gave up 1 base and J gave up 2 bases, with 9 bases separating them. The CDR3 has 15 amino acids. CDR1 is MGHRA, CDR2 YSYEKL, per germline. CDR3 loop: CASSQVAVGNQPQHF. Written as DNA, the CDR3 is TGCGCCAGCAGCCAAGTAGCCGTGGGCAATCAGCCCCAGCATTTT.

The V gene is TRBV4-3, the J gene TRBJ2-7; 8 nucleotides align to TRBD2. J gave up 1 base and V 0 bases, and 8 bases lay outside the gene matches. The CDR3 totals 17 residues. Germline V gene lookup returns CDR1 LGHNA and CDR2 YSLEER. Here the CDR3 reads CASSQDSLLADSYEQYF. CDR3 in DNA: TGCGCCAGCAGCCAAGATAGTTTACTAGCGGATTCCTACGAGCAGTACTTC.

V usage is TRBV2 and J usage is TRBJ1-5, with 8 positions matching TRBD1. The germline V gene encodes CDR1 SNHLY and CDR2 FYNNEI. This CDR3 region has 16 residues. Trimming cost V 6 bases and J 5 bases; bases outside gene matches: 12. CDR3 protein: CASRIGTDRGDQPQHF. CDR3 coding DNA: TGTGCCAGCAGAATCGGTACCGACAGGGGTGATCAGCCCCAGCATTTT. Together with reference TRBV2 and TRBJ1-5, the CDR3 gives the full variable domain: EPEVTQTPSHQVTQMGQEVILRCVPISNHLYFYWYRQILGQKVEFLVSFYNNEISEKSEIFDDQFSVERPDGSNFTLKIRSTKLEDSAMYFCASRIGTDRGDQPQHFGDGTRLSIL.

The chain carries TRBV30 and TRBJ2-5; no clear D. Trimming stripped 5 bases from V and 5 bases from J, with 21 bases between. This CDR3 contains 15 residues. Germline V gene lookup returns CDR1 GTSNPN and CDR2 SVGIG (reference sequence). The CDR3 here is CAWLASDHFVETQYF. In DNA, the CDR3 is TGTGCCTGGTTAGCTTCCGACCACTTCGTGGAGACCCAGTACTTC.

The chain carries TRBV7-9 and TRBJ1-1; D unresolved. V dropped 2 bases and J dropped 1 base, with 8 bases sitting between them. In germline, CDR1 is SEHNR, CDR2 FQNEAQ (reference sequence). The CDR3 is 14 residues long. The CDR3 spells CASSLNSGNTEAFF. The CDR3 DNA sequence: TGTGCCAGCAGCTTAAACAGTGGGAACACTGAAGCTTTCTTT.

The V and J genes are TRBV19 and TRBJ1-5; D gene uncertain. CDR1 is LNHDA, CDR2 SQIVND, per germline (reference sequence). Trimming took off 2 bases at V and 5 bases at J, with 10 bases between the two ends. The CDR3 length is 14 residues. The CDR3 DNA is TGTGCCAGTAGTATATCAAGAGGTTATCAGCCCCAGCATTTT. It is translated as CASSISRGYQPQHF. Variable domain in full (rest from reference TRBV19 and TRBJ1-5): DGGITQSPKYLFRKEGQNVTLSCEQNLNHDAMYWYRQDPGQGLRLIYYSQIVNDFQKGDIAEGYSVSREKKESFPLTVTSAQKNPTAFYLCASSISRGYQPQHFGDGTRLSIL.

This clone was counted between two and nine times. The V gene is TRBV7-8, the J gene TRBJ2-5; D is possibly TRBD2 (7 bases). V lost 11 bases, J lost 4 bases, and 20 bases lay in between. The CDR3 loop spans 14 amino acids. The germline CDR1 and CDR2 sequences are SGHVS and FQNEAQ. Here the CDR3 DNA reads TGTGCCGGGTCTAGGGGGAGGGCTCTAGAGACCCAGTACTTC. It is translated as CAGSRGRALETQYF.

This rearrangement joins TRBV6-1 to TRBJ2-1, with TRBD2 as a possible D gene (6 bases). Germline V gives CDR1 MNHNS, CDR2 SASEGT. V gave up 7 bases and J gave up 7 bases, with 17 bases separating them. The CDR3 spans 14 residues. Here the CDR3 DNA reads TGTGCCAGCAATCGGGACGGGAGTCGGAATGAGCAGTTCTTC. Protein product: CASNRDGSRNEQFF.

This chain links TRBV28 with TRBJ1-6; 9 bases align to TRBD1. Germline CDR1 is MDHEN and CDR2 is SYDVKM. V trimming: 5 bases; J trimming: 10 bases; junction bases outside the gene matches: 3. This CDR3 comprises 13 residues. CDR3 sequence: CASSRTGVSPLHF. Written as DNA, the CDR3 is TGTGCCAGCAGTCGGACAGGGGTCTCACCCCTCCACTTT.

The chain uses TRBV7-2 and TRBJ2-1; 10 nucleotides align to TRBD2. V lost 6 bases to trimming and J lost 4 bases; unmatched junction nucleotides: 12. This CDR3 is 17 amino acids long. The germline CDR1 and CDR2 sequences are SGHTA and FQGNSA. CDR3 DNA sequence: TGTGCCAGCAGGTTCCGGTGGAGCGGGGGGGGATACAATGAGCAGTTCTTC. Amino acids: CASRFRWSGGGYNEQFF. The whole variable domain, remainder taken from reference TRBV7-2 and TRBJ2-1, is GAGVSQSPSNKVTEKGKDVELRCDPISGHTALYWYRQSLGQGLEFLIYFQGNSAPDKSGLPSDRFSAERTGGSVSTLTIQRTQQEDSAVYLCASRFRWSGGGYNEQFFGPGTRLTVL.

In its sample, this clone was seen once. J is TRBJ2-7 and V is TRBV10-3; possible D gene TRBD1, 6 bases. The V end was cut by 3 bases, the J end by 2 bases, with 11 bases between. Per the germline V gene, CDR1 is ENHRY and CDR2 is SYGVKD. This CDR3 comprises 14 residues. The CDR3 loop is CAISESRTAYEQYF. For the CDR3, the DNA is TGTGCCATCAGTGAATCGAGGACAGCCTACGAGCAGTACTTC.

The gene calls are TRBV2 and TRBJ2-6; a possible D gene is TRBD2 (5 bases). CDR1 and CDR2 (germline): SNHLY, FYNNEI. V gave up 6 bases and J gave up 0 bases, with 12 bases separating them. The length of the CDR3 is 16 residues. CDR3 DNA sequence: TGTGCCAGCAGGAGGGATCTCCGCTCTGGGGCCAACGTCCTGACTTTC. This translates into CASRRDLRSGANVLTF.

This chain uses TRBV7-9 with TRBJ2-1, with a tentative D call TRBD2 (7 bases). Germline V CDR1 and CDR2: SEHNR, FQNEAQ (reference sequence). V was trimmed by 1 base and J by 14 bases, leaving 15 bases between them. The CDR3 spans 13 residues. CDR3 coding DNA: TGTGCCAGCAGCTTAGTGGGGTTAGGGGGGGAGTTCTTC. The encoded protein is CASSLVGLGGEFF.

As to this clone: It is likely a read error, because the conserved phenylalanine at the end of the CDR3 is missing. The chain has TRBV7-2 and TRBJ1-6; D not certain. The CDR3 length is 14 residues. Germline CDR1 and CDR2: SGHTA and FQGNSA. The V end was cut by 2 bases, the J end by 8 bases, with 10 bases between. The CDR3 sequence: CASSLLSGDSPLHS. CDR3 DNA sequence: TGTGCCAGCAGCTTATTATCCGGGGATTCACCCCTCCACTCT.

This chain joins TRBV25-1 and TRBJ1-2; D not certain. Germline CDR1 is MGHDK and CDR2 is SYGVNS. This CDR3 is built from 13 residues. Trimming removed 1 base from V and 2 bases from J, with 5 bases in between. CDR3 nucleotide sequence: TGTGCCAGCAGTGAATCGGAGAACTATGGCTACACCTTC. This encodes CASSESENYGYTF.

The V gene is TRBV29-1, the J gene TRBJ1-3; D ambiguous. V lost 8 bases, J lost 0 bases, and 8 bases lay in between. Germline V gives CDR1 SQVTM, CDR2 ANQGSEA. This CDR3 has 12 amino acids. In DNA form, the CDR3 reads TGCAGCTCCACCGGCTCTGGAAACACCATATATTTT. Its protein product is CSSTGSGNTIYF.

The chain recombines TRBV6-5 with TRBJ2-7, with a tentative D call TRBD2 (5 bases). The CDR3 spans 10 residues. Trimming took off 5 bases at V and 7 bases at J, with 6 bases between the two ends. The germline V gene has CDR1 MNHEY and CDR2 SVGAGI. The CDR3 sequence is CASSGEEQYF. The CDR3 nucleotides read TGTGCCAGCAGTGGGGAGGAGCAGTACTTC.

The sample holds one count of this clone. The V call is TRBV19, the J call TRBJ2-5; D is unresolved. CDR1 LNHDA and CDR2 SQIVND come from the germline V gene (reference sequence). Trimming removed 2 bases from V and 2 bases from J, with 9 bases in between. The CDR3 sequence is 14 residues long. Here the CDR3 reads CASSITSTQETQYF. CDR3 bases: TGTGCCAGTAGTATAACGTCCACACAAGAGACCCAGTACTTC.

The V gene is TRBV9, the J gene TRBJ2-7; 9 bases align to TRBD1. Germline CDR1 is SGDLS and CDR2 is YYNGEE. V shed 0 bases and J 6 bases; nucleotides not matched to a gene: 7. The CDR3 consists of 15 residues. Here the CDR3 reads CASSVVGTGLTEQYF. The CDR3 DNA follows: TGTGCCAGCAGCGTAGTGGGGACAGGGTTGACCGAGCAGTACTTC.

This chain links TRBV27 with TRBJ2-7, with D tentatively TRBD1 (5 bases). V was trimmed by 4 bases and J by 2 bases, leaving 9 bases between them. CDR3 length equals 13 residues. Germline CDR1 and CDR2: MNHEY and SMNVEV (reference sequence). The CDR3 protein is CASSWGRAYEQYF. Here the CDR3 DNA reads TGTGCCAGCAGTTGGGGCAGAGCCTACGAGCAGTACTTC.

This chain uses TRBV15 with TRBJ2-7; weak D call: TRBD1 (6 bases). The ends were cut back, 1 base at V and 1 base at J, with 11 bases in the middle. This CDR3 is built from 15 residues. The germline V gene has CDR1 LNHNV and CDR2 YYDKDF (reference sequence). The CDR3 protein is CATSRGQGPSYEQYF. The CDR3 bases are TGTGCCACCAGCAGAGGGCAGGGGCCATCCTACGAGCAGTACTTC.

This chain uses TRBV4-3 with TRBJ2-2, with 9 positions matching TRBD2. Germline V lookup: CDR1 LGHNA, CDR2 YSLEER. Unmatched junction bases numbered 5, after V lost 0 bases and J lost 0 bases. There are 18 residues in the CDR3. CDR3 amino acids: CASSQDHGLATNTGELFF. CDR3 DNA: TGCGCCAGCAGCCAAGATCACGGACTAGCGACGAACACCGGGGAGCTGTTTTTT.

The rearrangement uses TRBV18 and TRBJ2-7; TRBD1 aligns across 12 bases. Losses at the gene ends were 3 bases for V and 4 bases for J; bases not matched to a gene: 4. The CDR3 has 15 amino acids. Germline CDR1 and CDR2: KGHSH and LQKENI. The CDR3 region is CASSPGTGGAYEQYF. In DNA, the CDR3 is TGTGCCAGCTCACCGGGGACAGGGGGCGCGTACGAGCAGTACTTC.

The V call is TRBV27, the J call TRBJ2-7; 9 bases align to TRBD1. The CDR3 loop spans 16 amino acids. Germline assignment: CDR1 MNHEY and CDR2 SMNVEV (reference sequence). V was pared by 4 bases and J by 3 bases, with 10 bases of the junction left unmatched. This chain's CDR3 is CASSSSFTGGFYEQYF. CDR3 nucleotides: TGTGCCAGCAGTTCCTCCTTCACAGGGGGCTTCTACGAGCAGTACTTC.

The rearrangement joins TRBV12-5 to TRBJ1-2; TRBD1 agrees at 8 bases. Germline V CDR1 and CDR2: LGHNT, FRNRAP. This CDR3 comprises 15 residues. The J segment lost 7 bases and the V segment lost 1 base, leaving 8 bases of the junction unmatched. This CDR3 is CASGLEQGAVTGYTF. The CDR3 DNA is TGTGCTAGTGGTTTGGAGCAGGGGGCAGTCACTGGCTACACCTTC.

The chain links TRBV2 to TRBJ2-4; D possibly corresponds to TRBD2 (5 bases). Trimming removed 0 bases from V and 7 bases from J, with 7 bases in between. The CDR3 consists of 13 residues. Germline V gene sequence: CDR1 SNHLY, CDR2 FYNNEI. The CDR3 coding sequence is TGTGCCAGCAGTGAAGCGGGCGGGAACATTCAGTACTTC. Protein sequence: CASSEAGGNIQYF.